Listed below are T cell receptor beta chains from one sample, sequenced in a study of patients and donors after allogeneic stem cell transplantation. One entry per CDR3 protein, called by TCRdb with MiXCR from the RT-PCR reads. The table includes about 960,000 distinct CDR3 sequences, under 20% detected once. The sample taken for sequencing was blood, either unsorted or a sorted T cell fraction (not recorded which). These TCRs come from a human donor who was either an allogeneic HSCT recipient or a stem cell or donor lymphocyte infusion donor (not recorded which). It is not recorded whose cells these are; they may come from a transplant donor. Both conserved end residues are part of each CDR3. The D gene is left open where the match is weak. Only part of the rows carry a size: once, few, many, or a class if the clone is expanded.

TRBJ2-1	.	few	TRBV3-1	CASSLDRLDHNEQFF	TGTGCCAGCAGCCTTGATAGGCTCGATCACAATGAGCAGTTCTTC
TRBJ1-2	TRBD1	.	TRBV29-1	CSARQGPSGYTF	TGCAGCGCCAGACAGGGCCCGTCCGGCTACACCTTC
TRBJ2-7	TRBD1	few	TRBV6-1	CASSLPDRGHEQYF	TGTGCCAGCAGCTTGCCAGACAGGGGGCACGAGCAGTACTTC
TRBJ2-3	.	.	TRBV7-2	CASSLGSGGKYTQYF	TGTGCCAGCAGCTTAGGGTCAGGGGGGAAATATACGCAGTATTTT
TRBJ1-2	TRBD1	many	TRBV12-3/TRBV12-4	CASRTIQGHYGYTF	TGTGCCAGCAGGACTATACAGGGGCACTATGGCTACACCTTC
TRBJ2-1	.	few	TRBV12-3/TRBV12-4	CASSLGAGPGEQFF	TGTGCCAGCAGTTTGGGGGCGGGCCCGGGTGAGCAGTTCTTC
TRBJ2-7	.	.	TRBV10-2	CASVSRSSTYEQYF	TGCGCCAGCGTATCCCGTTCGAGCACCTACGAGCAGTACTTC
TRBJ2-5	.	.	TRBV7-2	CASSLVVGKETQYF	TGTGCCAGCAGCTTAGTGGTAGGGAAAGAGACCCAGTACTTC
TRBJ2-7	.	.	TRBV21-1	CDDRDMREQYF	TGCGATGACAGGGATATGCGCGAGCAGTACTTC
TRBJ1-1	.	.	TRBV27	CASTDRGGTEAFF	TGTGCCAGCACGGACCGGGGTGGCACTGAAGCTTTCTTT
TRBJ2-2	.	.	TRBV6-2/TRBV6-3	CASSSPSGQTTGELFF	TGTGCCAGCAGTTCCCCCTCGGGACAAACTACCGGGGAGCTGTTTTTT
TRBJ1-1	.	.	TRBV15	CATSYRQENTEAFF	TGTGCCACCAGCTACCGACAGGAGAACACTGAAGCTTTCTTT
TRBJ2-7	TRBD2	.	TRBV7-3	CASSPSASGSYEQYF	TGTGCCAGCAGCCCGTCGGCTAGCGGGAGCTACGAGCAGTACTTC